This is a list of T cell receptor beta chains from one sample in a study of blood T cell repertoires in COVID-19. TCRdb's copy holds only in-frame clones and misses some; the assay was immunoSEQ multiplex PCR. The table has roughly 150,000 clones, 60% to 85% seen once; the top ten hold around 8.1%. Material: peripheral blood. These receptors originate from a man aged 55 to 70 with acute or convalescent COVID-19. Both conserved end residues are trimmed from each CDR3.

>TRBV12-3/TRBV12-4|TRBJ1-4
ASSSTENEKLF
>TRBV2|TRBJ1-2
ASSEQGGFYGYT
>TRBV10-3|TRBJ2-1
AISERGYEQF
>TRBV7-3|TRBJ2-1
ASSPGTGGLDEQF
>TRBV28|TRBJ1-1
ASSPQTGRNTEAF
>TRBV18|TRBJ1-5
ASSRTGAGQPQH
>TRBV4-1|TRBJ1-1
ASSQPDRATEAF
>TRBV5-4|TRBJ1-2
ASSSDRENYGYT
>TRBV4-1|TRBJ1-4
ASSGTVNEKLF
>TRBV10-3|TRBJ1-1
AISAPGQNTEAF
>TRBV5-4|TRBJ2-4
ASSSPGQGYGIQY
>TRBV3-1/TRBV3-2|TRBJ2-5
ASSTWTGQETQY
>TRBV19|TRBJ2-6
ASRDRSGANVLT
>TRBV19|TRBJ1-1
ASSIRQGAGEAF
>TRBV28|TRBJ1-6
ASRVLGGQGSNSPLH
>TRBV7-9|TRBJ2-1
ASRRRDRGDHEQF
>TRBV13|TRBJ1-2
ASSFGQGGSGYT
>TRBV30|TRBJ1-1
AWSVGVRTEAF
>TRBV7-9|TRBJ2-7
ASSPRDRGYEQY
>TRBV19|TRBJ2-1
ASKPQLGSSYNEQF
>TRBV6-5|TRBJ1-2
ASSYASNRVDYT
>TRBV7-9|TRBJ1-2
ASSPVLGGGYT